This TCR beta chain appears in the sequencing data of a study of T cell changes during pregnancy in multiple sclerosis. V lost 6 bases, J lost 1 base, and 6 bases lay in between. This CDR3 has 11 residues. Germline V CDR1 and CDR2: SQVTM, ANQGSEA. The table came from immunoSEQ multiplex PCR; TCRdb's copy has only in-frame clones and leaves some out. There are fewer than 65,000 clones in the sample; 92% occur only once, and approximately 0.39% lies in the top ten. The gene calls are TRBV29-1 and TRBJ2-5, with no clear D. Sample: CD4+ T cells from peripheral blood mononuclear cells, taken after pregnancy. This sequence was found in a female donor with multiple sclerosis, enrolled in a pregnancy study. CDR3 region: CSVSVQETQYF. The CDR3 DNA sequence: TGCAGCGTATCGGTCCAAGAGACCCAGTACTTC.